This T cell receptor (beta chain) stems from a study of CD8 T cells in ankylosing spondylitis. There are 16 residues in the CDR3. V trimming: 4 bases; J trimming: 8 bases; junction bases outside the gene matches: 12. Germline loops: CDR1 LGHDT, CDR2 YNNKEL (reference sequence). About this clonotype itself: The target antigen is unknown.

From the 5' RACE reads, TCRdb called clonotypes with MiXCR, one entry per CDR3 protein. The sample has 300,000 to 400,000 distinct CDR3 sequences, more than 20% seen once; the top ten hold around 17%. The study's findings and limits: Past studies reported some motif variants in reactive arthritis synovial fluid and blood. Blood of patients with ankylosing spondylitis appeared to be characterized by a TCR beta motif of several highly homologous variants.

The sequence was obtained from a male donor with ankylosing spondylitis. This chain joins TRBV3-1 and TRBJ2-1; 9 bases are shared with TRBD1. The source material was blood, either unsorted or a sorted T cell fraction (not recorded which). In DNA, the CDR3 is TGTGCCAGCAGCCGCCGAATGGGGACAGGGAACGATGAGCAGTTCTTC. Amino acids: CASSRRMGTGNDEQFF.